This TCR beta chain was obtained from a study of blood T cell repertoires in COVID-19. About the research overall: Samples taken during acute and convalescent COVID-19 were collected in the United States, Italy and Spain. PBMCs, B-cell-depleted T cells, or T cells were the source of the cDNA or gDNA that made up the material.

CDR1 and CDR2 from the germline V gene are SEHNR and FQNEAQ (reference sequence). The CDR3 is made up of 15 amino acids. V lost 1 base to trimming and J lost 1 base, with 7 bases between them. Libraries were prepared by immunoSEQ multiplex PCR; TCRdb keeps only in-frame clonotypes and omits some of them. The table records approximately 150,000 clones, 82% of them present only once. This TCR derives from a man in his sixties who had recovered from COVID-19. The chain couples TRBV7-9 to TRBJ1-4; D gene ambiguous. The sample taken for sequencing was PBMCs or T cells enriched from blood (not recorded which). The CDR3 nucleotides read TGTGCCAGCAGCTTAGACGGGGTAACTAATGAAAAACTGTTTTTT. Amino acids: CASSLDGVTNEKLFF.